This TCR beta chain came from a study of beta chain features in type 1 diabetes (dated by TCRdb to 2016 to 2019). Background for the entire study: Patients and healthy donors did not differ in mean age, gender distribution, total cell number or subset yield. Across all samples, almost 110 million sorted cells were examined, and cell number per subset correlated strongly with RNA yield. In the study, recently diagnosed type 1 diabetes patients and matched healthy donors were compared on the TCRB repertoires of their sorted circulating CD4+ T cell subsets. Regulatory and stem cell-like memory subsets were isolated from only 8 patients and about eight healthy donors, whereas naive and central memory subsets came from all 28 donors.

The entire isolated RNA was reverse transcribed using the High Capacity cDNA Reverse Transcription Kit, and thus expressed TCRB transcripts were sequenced. Naive, central memory and regulatory T cell samples underwent deep immunoSEQ sequencing, averaging around 4 million total reads per sample. Sorted cells were lysed in RLT buffer, and RNA was extracted using DNase-treated RNeasy Micro or Mini kits according to cell number. To prevent cross-contamination, every cell subset was processed on its own, while patient and healthy donor samples were processed together. The immunoSEQ multiplex PCR was used to amplify TCRB sequences from cDNA, yielding 87-bp fragments that span the CDR3 region. Sequencing of the amplicons was done on the Illumina HiSeq platform. For the original study's pipeline: PCR bias was corrected computationally using synthetic template baselines, and reads within Hamming distance 2 were collapsed, with unmergeable singletons discarded. By aligning reads against IMGT, V, D and J genes, CDR3 length, and insertions or deletions at six rearrangement sites were assigned. Within each subset, clonotype counts were normalized to sorted cell number, after which true diversity and Gini coefficients were computed with the tcR R package. The overlap coefficient, calculated on TCRB nucleotide sequences, was used to quantify repertoire sharing. As a proxy for the pre-selection repertoire, out-of-frame TCRB sequences from naive cells were analyzed. This is the immuneACCESS table as TCRdb keeps it, with only in-frame sequences that have V and J called. A part of the clones is gone; compared with another copy, unresolved V genes explain less than half, and the rest is unexplained. The D gene and trimming were derived from the DNA, and the V and J assignments and clone size from that table. The sample contains over 200,000 clones, under 13% of them found a single time. The ten largest clones represent roughly 0.017% of the sample.

Study-wide conclusions, independent of this receptor: Because cDNA was sequenced instead of genomic DNA, highly expressing activated cells could be over-represented, though the groups showed no difference in activation or CD3 levels. Only small numbers of individuals were included in the HLA sub-analyses, which left unresolved whether HLA type had any influence on TCRB rearrangement. Patients with type 1 diabetes made fewer insertions and deleted more nucleotides at VDJ recombination sites, implying thymic rearrangement abnormalities. Naive, central memory and regulatory TCRB repertoires appeared to be more similar among patients than among healthy donors. In all four CD4+ subsets, TCRB CDR3 length was moderately but significantly shorter in type 1 diabetes patients. Shorter templates might be favored by PCR, yet because patient and control samples were amplified and corrected together, any such skew would affect both groups equally.

This clone was seen a handful of times. Its antigen has not been determined. No base qualities exist here, and no much larger clone lies one base off it. A single peripheral blood draw of about 116 mL on average was collected from each donor into heparinised tubes. A BD FACSAria II and a panel including CD45RO, CCR7, CD25, CD127, CD95 and CD27 were used to sort naive, central memory, regulatory and stem cell-like memory CD4+ T cells. Every sorted population had a purity above 95%. PBMCs were separated immediately by Lymphoprep density gradient centrifugation and were stained directly, without being cultured. To minimize batch effects, samples were stained and sorted in pairs, one healthy donor with one patient per experiment. Reading the germline V gene gives CDR1 LGHNA and CDR2 YSLEER. For this chain, trimming is 4 bases at the V end and 6 bases at the J end, and the number of junction bases without a gene match is 9. From the cysteine through the phenylalanine, the CDR3 covers 16 amino acids. Only the CDR3 region is kept as DNA, spanning 48 bases read in frame from base 1.

This sequence uses TRBV4-3 and TRBJ2-1, and 10 junction bases match TRBD2. Sequencing used naive CD4+ T cells from blood. The cell subset or site label here, explained by the study, means: true naive CD4+ T cells. The TCR originated in a man younger than 40 with type 1 diabetes. This receptor carries the CDR3 CASSLAAGGPVNEQFF. Here is the DNA: TGCGCCAGCAGCCTAGCAGCGGGGGGGCCGGTCAATGAGCAGTTCTTC.